This T cell receptor (beta chain) came from a study of early T cells in non-severe SARS-CoV-2 infection. V lost 4 bases, J lost 5 bases, and 14 bases lay in between. Germline CDR1 and CDR2: SQVTM and ANQGSEA. The CDR3 has 13 amino acids. Individual cDNA molecules were tagged with unique molecular identifiers, the study reported. TCRdb independently ran MiXCR on the 5' RACE reads; one entry per CDR3 protein. The sample lists some 45,000 distinct CDR3 sequences, 9.4% occurring once. The rearrangement uses TRBV29-1 and TRBJ2-5, with D possibly called TRBD1 or TRBD2 (6 bases each). This clonotype was obtained from an adult who was a healthcare worker with PCR-confirmed SARS-CoV-2 infection or an uninfected control (not recorded which). The material was whole blood, obtained at baseline. The CDR3 DNA follows: TGCAGCGTTGTGGGGGGCCAGCGGGAGACCCAGTACTTC. Translated, it gives CSVVGGQRETQYF.